This TCR beta chain originates from a study of long-term antiretroviral therapy in people with HIV. CDR1 is SGHNT and CDR2 is YYREEE in the germline V gene (reference sequence). The CDR3 has 14 amino acids. With 4 bases clipped from V and 5 bases from J, the junction kept 4 bases outside the gene matches. Treated in the United States were all of the participants with HIV. Survey-level resolution applied to immunoSEQ assay v3.0. Researchers set sequencing to target roughly 35,000-50,000 T-cell genomes per sample. Sequenced by immunoSEQ multiplex PCR; TCRdb stores in-frame clones only, minus some. The table lists fewer than 35,000 clones, more than 95% of them singletons.

The sequencing here drew on unsorted PBMCs, taken 6.9 years after starting antiretroviral therapy. This TCR was recovered from a man younger than 40 with HIV. The chain uses TRBV5-4 and TRBJ1-1, with TRBD1 identical over 11 bases. The CDR3 protein is CASSGQGARTEAFF. The CDR3 DNA follows: TGTGCCAGCAGCGGACAGGGGGCGCGGACTGAAGCTTTCTTT.